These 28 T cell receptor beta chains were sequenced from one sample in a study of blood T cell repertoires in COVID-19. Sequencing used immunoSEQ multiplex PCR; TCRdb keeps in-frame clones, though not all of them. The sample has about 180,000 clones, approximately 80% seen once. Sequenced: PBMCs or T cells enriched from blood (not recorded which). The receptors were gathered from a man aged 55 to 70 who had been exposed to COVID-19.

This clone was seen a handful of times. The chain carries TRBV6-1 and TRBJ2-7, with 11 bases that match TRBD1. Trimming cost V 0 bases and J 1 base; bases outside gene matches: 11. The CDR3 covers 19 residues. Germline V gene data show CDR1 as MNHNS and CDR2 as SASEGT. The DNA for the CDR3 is TGTGCCAGCAGTGAAGCGGGGACAGGGGGTTCATTGCGTTCCTACGAGCAGTACTTC. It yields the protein CASSEAGTGGSLRSYEQYF.

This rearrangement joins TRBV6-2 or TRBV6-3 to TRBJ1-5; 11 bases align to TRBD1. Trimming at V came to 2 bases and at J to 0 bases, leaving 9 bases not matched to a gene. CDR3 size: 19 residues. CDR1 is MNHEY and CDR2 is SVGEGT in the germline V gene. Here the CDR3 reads CASSYPRTGGVYSNQPQHF. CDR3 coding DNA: TGTGCCAGCAGTTACCCAAGGACAGGGGGCGTCTATAGCAATCAGCCCCAGCATTTT.

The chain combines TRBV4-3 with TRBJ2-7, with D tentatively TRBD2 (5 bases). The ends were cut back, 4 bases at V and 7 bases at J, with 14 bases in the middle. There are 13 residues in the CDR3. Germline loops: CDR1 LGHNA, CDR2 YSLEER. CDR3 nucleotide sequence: TGCGCCAGCAGCCTAGATTTTCGGGGAGAGCAGTACTTC. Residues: CASSLDFRGEQYF.

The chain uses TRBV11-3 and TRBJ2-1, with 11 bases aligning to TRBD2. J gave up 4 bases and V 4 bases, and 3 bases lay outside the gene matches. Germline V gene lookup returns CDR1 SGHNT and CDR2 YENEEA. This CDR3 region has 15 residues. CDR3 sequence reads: CASSYGTSGYNEQFF. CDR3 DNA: TGTGCCAGCAGCTACGGGACTAGCGGATACAATGAGCAGTTCTTC.

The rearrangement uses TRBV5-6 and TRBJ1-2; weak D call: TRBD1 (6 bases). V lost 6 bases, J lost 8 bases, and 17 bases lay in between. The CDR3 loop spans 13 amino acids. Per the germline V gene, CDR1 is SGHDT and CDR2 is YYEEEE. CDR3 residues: CASNWGGLRGYTF. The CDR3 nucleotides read TGTGCCAGCAACTGGGGGGGGCTTCGAGGCTACACCTTC.

The CDR3 nucleotides read TGTGCCAGCTCACCATCGACAGGGAGTGGGGTGAACACTGAAGCTTTCTTT. This translates into CASSPSTGSGVNTEAFF. The V call is TRBV18, the J call TRBJ1-1; TRBD1 matches at 7 bases. V was clipped by 2 bases and J by 0 bases; unmatched bases: 9. The CDR3 is made up of 17 amino acids. Looked up from germline, CDR1 is KGHSH and CDR2 is LQKENI.

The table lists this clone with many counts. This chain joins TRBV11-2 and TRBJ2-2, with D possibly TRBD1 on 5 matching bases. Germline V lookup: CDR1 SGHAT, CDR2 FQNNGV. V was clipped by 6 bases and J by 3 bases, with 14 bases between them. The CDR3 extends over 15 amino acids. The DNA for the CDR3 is TGTGCCAGCAGGGGGCTGAGGCAGTACACCGGGGAGCTGTTTTTT. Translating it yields CASRGLRQYTGELFF. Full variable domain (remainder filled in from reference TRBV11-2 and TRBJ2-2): EAGVAQSPRYKIIEKRQSVAFWCNPISGHATLYWYQQILGQGPKLLIQFQNNGVVDDSQLPKDRFSAERLKGVDSTLKIQPAKLEDSAVYLCASRGLRQYTGELFFGEGSRLTVL.

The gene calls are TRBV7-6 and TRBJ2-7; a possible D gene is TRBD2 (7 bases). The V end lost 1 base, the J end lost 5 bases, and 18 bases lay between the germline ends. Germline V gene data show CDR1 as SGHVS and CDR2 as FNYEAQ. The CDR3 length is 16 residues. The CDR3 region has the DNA TGTGCCAGCAGCTTAGTGAGCGGGACAAGTTACCACGAGCAGTACTTC. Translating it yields CASSLVSGTSYHEQYF.

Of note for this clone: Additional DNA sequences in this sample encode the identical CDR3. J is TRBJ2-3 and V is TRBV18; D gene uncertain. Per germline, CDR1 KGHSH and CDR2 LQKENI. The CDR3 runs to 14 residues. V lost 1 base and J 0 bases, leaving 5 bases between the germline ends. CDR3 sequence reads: CASSPLPSTDTQYF. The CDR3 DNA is TGTGCCAGCTCACCACTCCCTAGCACAGATACGCAGTATTTT.

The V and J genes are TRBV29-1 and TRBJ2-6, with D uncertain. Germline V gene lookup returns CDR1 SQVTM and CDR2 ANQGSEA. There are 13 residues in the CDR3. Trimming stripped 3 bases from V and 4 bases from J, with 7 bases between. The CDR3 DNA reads TGCAGCGTTGATGCGTACGGGGCCAACGTCCTGACTTTC. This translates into CSVDAYGANVLTF.

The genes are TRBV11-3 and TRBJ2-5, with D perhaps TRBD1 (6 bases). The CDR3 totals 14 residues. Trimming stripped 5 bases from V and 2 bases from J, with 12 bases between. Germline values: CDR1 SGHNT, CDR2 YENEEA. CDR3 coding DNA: TGTGCCAGCAGCCATCGGACAGTACAAGAGACCCAGTACTTC. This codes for CASSHRTVQETQYF.

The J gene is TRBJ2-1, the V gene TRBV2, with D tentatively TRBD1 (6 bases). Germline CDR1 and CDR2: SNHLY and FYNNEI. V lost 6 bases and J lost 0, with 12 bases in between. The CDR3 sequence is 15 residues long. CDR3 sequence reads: CASRPTGSSYNEQFF. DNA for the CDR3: TGTGCCAGCAGGCCAACAGGGAGCTCCTACAATGAGCAGTTCTTC.

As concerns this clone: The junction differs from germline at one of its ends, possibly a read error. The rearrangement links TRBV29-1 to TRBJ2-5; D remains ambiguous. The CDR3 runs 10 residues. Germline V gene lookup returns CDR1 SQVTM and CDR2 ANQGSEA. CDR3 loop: CSVDQATQYF. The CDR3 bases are TGCAGCGTTGACCAAGCGACCCAGTACTTC.

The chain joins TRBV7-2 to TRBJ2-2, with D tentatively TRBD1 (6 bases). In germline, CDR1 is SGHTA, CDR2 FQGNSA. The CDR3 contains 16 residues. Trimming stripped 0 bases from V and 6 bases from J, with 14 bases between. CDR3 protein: CASSLAARGVAGELFF. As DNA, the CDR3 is TGTGCCAGCAGCTTAGCGGCCAGGGGAGTAGCCGGGGAGCTGTTTTTT.

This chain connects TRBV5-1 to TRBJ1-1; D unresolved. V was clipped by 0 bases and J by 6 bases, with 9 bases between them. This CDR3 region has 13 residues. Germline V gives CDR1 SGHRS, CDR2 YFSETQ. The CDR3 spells CASSLGIRPEAFF. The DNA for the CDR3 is TGCGCCAGCAGCTTGGGTATCAGGCCTGAAGCTTTCTTT.

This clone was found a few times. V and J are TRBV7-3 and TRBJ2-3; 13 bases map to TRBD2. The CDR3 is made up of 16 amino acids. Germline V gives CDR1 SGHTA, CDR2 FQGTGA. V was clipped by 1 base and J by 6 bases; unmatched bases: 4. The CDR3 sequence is CASSLMGLAGSDTQYF. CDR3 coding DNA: TGTGCCAGCAGCTTAATGGGACTAGCGGGATCCGATACGCAGTATTTT.

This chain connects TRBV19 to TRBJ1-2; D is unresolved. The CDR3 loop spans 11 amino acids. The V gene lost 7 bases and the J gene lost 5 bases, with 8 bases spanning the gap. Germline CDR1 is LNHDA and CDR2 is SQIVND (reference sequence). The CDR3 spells CASTGDYGYTF. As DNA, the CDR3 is TGTGCCAGTACCGGTGATTATGGCTACACCTTC. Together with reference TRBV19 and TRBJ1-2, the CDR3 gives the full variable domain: DGGITQSPKYLFRKEGQNVTLSCEQNLNHDAMYWYRQDPGQGLRLIYYSQIVNDFQKGDIAEGYSVSREKKESFPLTVTSAQKNPTAFYLCASTGDYGYTFGSGTRLTVV.

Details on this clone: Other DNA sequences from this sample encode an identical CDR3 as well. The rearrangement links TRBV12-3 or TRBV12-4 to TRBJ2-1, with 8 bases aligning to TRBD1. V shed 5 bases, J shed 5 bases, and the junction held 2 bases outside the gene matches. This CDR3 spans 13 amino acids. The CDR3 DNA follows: TGTGCCAGCAGTAGGACAGGGAACAATGAGCAGTTCTTC. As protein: CASSRTGNNEQFF.

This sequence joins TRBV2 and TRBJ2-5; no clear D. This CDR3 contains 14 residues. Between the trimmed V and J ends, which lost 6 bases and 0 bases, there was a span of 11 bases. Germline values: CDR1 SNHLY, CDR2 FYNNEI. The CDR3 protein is CASSQSRYQETQYF. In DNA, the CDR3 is TGTGCCAGCAGCCAAAGTCGGTACCAAGAGACCCAGTACTTC. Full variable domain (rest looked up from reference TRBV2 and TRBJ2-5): EPEVTQTPSHQVTQMGQEVILRCVPISNHLYFYWYRQILGQKVEFLVSFYNNEISEKSEIFDDQFSVERPDGSNFTLKIRSTKLEDSAMYFCASSQSRYQETQYFGPGTRLLVL.

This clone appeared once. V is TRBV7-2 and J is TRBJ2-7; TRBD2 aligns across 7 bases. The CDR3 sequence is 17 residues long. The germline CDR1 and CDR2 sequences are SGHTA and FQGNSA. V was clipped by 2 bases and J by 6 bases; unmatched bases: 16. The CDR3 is CASSLSPRAGAASEQYF. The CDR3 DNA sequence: TGTGCCAGCAGCTTATCCCCAAGGGCGGGAGCCGCTTCCGAGCAGTACTTC.

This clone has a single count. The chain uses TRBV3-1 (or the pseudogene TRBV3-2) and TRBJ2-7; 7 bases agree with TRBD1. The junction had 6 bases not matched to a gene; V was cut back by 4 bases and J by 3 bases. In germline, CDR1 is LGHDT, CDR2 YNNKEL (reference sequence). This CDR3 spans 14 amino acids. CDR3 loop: CASSRGQQNYEQYF. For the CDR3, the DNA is TGTGCCAGCAGCCGGGGACAGCAGAACTACGAGCAGTACTTC.

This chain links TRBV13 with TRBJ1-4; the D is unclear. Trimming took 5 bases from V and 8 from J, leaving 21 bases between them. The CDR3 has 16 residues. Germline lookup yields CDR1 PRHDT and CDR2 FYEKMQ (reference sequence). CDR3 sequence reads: CASSGGATPENEKLFF. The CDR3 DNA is TGTGCCAGCAGCGGAGGCGCAACGCCGGAAAACGAAAAACTGTTTTTT. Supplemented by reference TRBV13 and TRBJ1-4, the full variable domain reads AAGVIQSPRHLIKEKRETATLKCYPIPRHDTVYWYQQGPGQDPQFLISFYEKMQSDKGSIPDRFSAQQFSDYHSELNMSSLELGDSALYFCASSGGATPENEKLFFGSGTQLSVL.

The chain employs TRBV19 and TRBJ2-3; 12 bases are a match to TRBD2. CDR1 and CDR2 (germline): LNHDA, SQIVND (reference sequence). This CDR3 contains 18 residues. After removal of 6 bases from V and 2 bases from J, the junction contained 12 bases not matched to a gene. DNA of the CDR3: TGTGCCAGTAGCCGAAAGCCGACTAGCGGGAGTAACACAGATACGCAGTATTTT. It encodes CASSRKPTSGSNTDTQYF.

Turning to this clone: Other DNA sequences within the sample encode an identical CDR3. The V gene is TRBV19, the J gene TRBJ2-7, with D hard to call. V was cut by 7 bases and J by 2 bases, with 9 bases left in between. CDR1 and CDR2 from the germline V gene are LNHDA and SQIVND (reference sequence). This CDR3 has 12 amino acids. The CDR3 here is CASKAGTYEQYF. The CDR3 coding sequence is TGTGCCAGTAAGGCAGGAACCTACGAGCAGTACTTC.

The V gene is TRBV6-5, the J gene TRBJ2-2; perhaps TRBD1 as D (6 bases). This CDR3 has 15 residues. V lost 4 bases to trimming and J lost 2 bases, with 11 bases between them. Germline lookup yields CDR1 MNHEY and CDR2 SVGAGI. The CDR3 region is CASSLGGENTGELFF. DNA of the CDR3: TGTGCCAGCAGTTTAGGGGGAGAAAACACCGGGGAGCTGTTTTTT.

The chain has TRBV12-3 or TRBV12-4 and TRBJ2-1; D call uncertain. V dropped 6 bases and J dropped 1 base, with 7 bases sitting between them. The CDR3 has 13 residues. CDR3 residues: CASSLSSYNEQFF. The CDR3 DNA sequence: TGTGCCAGCAGCCTTTCTTCCTACAATGAGCAGTTCTTC.

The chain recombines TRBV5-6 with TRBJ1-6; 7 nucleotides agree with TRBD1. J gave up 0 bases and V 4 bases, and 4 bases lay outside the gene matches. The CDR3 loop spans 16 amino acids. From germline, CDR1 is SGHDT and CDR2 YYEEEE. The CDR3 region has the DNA TGTGCCAGCAGCCCGGACAGGAGCTCCTATAATTCACCCCTCCACTTT. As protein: CASSPDRSSYNSPLHF.

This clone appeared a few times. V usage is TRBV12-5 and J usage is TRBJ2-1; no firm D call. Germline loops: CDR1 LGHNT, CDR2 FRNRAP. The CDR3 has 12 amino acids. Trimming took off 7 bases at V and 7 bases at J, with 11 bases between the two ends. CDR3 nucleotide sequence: TGTGCTAGTGCCCTCCGAACAAATGAGCAGTTCTTC. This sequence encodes CASALRTNEQFF. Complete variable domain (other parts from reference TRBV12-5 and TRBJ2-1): DARVTQTPRHKVTEMGQEVTMRCQPILGHNTVFWYRQTMMQGLELLAYFRNRAPLDDSGMPKDRFSAEMPDATLATLKIQPSEPRDSAVYFCASALRTNEQFFGPGTRLTVL.